The sample holds many counts of the clone carrying this T cell receptor beta chain. Its specificity is unknown. Combining a sample-barcoded 5' primer with a J-beta primer mix, a second PCR ran for 7 to 11 cycles. TCRdb redid the calling of the 5' RACE reads with MiXCR, one entry per CDR3 protein. Seen here are 1.5 million to 2 million distinct CDR3 sequences, approximately 50% observed once, and the top ten hold over 2%. Germline CDR1 and CDR2: MGHDK and SYGVNS. The CDR3 is 13 residues long. Between the trimmed V and J ends, which lost 3 bases and 2 bases, there was a span of 7 bases. This specimen comes from a study of blood T cells in healthy people across ages. Study-wide points: Higher diversity and more naive CD4+ cells were features of long-lived donors, compared to aged donors. Because donor CMV status was unknown, expanded clonotype changes were possibly confounded.

The chain has TRBV25-1 and TRBJ2-5; D ambiguous. The specimen sequenced was blood. The receptor was derived from a woman aged 40 to 50 in good health. The chain's CDR3 is CASSDGGQETQYF. The CDR3 bases are TGTGCCAGCAGTGACGGCGGTCAAGAGACCCAGTACTTC.